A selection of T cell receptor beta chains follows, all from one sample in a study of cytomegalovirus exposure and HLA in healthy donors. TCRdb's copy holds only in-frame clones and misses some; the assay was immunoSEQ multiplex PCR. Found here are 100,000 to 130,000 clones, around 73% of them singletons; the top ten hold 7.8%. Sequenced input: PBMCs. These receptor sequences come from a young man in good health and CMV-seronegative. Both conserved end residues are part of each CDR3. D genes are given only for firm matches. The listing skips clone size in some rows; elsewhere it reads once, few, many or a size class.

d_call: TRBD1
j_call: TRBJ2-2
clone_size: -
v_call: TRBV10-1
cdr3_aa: CASSERWTGSNTGELFF
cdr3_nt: TGCGCCAGCAGCGAACGATGGACAGGATCTAACACCGGGGAGCTGTTTTTT

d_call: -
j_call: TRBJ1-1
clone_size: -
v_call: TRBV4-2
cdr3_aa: CASSQDGALNTEAFF
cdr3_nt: TGTGCCAGCAGCCAAGATGGGGCCCTGAACACTGAAGCTTTCTTT

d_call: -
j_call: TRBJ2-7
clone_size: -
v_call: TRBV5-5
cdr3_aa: CASSLEGGRYEQYF
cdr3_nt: TGTGCCAGCAGCTTGGAAGGAGGGCGGTACGAGCAGTACTTC

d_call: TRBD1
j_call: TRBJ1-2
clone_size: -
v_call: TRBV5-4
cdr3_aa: CASSIQDRAGGYTF
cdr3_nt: TGTGCCAGCAGCATCCAGGACAGGGCTGGGGGCTACACCTTC

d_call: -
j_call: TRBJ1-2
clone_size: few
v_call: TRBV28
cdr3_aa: CAGATRAGEGDGYTF
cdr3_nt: TGTGCCGGGGCAACCAGGGCAGGAGAAGGAGATGGCTACACCTTC

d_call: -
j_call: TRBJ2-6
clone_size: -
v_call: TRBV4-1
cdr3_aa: CASSRVEGTGANVLTF
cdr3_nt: TGCGCCAGCAGCCGGGTCGAGGGTACTGGGGCCAACGTCCTGACTTTC

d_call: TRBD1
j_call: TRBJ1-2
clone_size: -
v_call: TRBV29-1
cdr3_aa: CSVHRGSNYGYTF
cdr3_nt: TGCAGCGTTCACAGGGGTTCTAACTATGGCTACACCTTC

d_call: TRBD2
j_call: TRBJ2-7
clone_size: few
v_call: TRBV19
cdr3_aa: CASSHRGDYEQYF
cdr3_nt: TGTGCCAGTAGCCATCGGGGGGACTACGAGCAGTACTTC

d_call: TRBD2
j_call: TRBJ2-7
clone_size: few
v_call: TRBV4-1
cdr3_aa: CASSQVLADIYEQYF
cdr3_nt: TGCGCCAGCAGCCAAGTACTAGCGGACATCTACGAGCAGTACTTC

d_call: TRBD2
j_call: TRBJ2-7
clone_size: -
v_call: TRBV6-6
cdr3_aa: CASSYSRGIYEQYF
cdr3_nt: TGTGCCAGCAGTTACTCGCGGGGGATCTACGAGCAGTACTTC

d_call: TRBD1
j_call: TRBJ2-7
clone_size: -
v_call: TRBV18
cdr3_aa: CASSATITGGNEQYF
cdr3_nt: TGTGCCAGCTCAGCGACGATAACAGGGGGCAACGAGCAGTACTTC

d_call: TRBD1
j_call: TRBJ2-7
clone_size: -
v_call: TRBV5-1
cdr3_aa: CASSLAQGAGYEQYF
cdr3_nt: TGCGCCAGCAGCTTGGCCCAGGGGGCGGGCTACGAGCAGTACTTC

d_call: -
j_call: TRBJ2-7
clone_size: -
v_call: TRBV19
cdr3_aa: CASRAGKGTYEQYF
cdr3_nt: TGTGCCAGTAGGGCAGGGAAGGGAACCTACGAGCAGTACTTC

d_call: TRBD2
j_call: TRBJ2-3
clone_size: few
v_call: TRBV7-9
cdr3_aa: CSSSTTTSGGDTQYF
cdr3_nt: TGTTCCAGCAGCACCACCACTAGCGGAGGAGATACGCAGTATTTT

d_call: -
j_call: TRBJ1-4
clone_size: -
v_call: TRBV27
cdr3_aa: CASSLAGMGEKLFF
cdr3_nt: TGTGCCAGCAGTTTAGCAGGGATGGGTGAAAAACTGTTTTTT

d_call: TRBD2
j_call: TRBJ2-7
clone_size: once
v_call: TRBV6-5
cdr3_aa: CASSGTSVRSYEQYF
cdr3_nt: TGTGCCAGCAGTGGGACTAGCGTTAGATCCTACGAGCAGTACTTC

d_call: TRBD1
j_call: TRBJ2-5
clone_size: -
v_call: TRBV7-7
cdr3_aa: CASSLDPGGDQETQYF
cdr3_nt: TGTGCCAGCAGCTTAGACCCAGGGGGAGATCAAGAGACCCAGTACTTC

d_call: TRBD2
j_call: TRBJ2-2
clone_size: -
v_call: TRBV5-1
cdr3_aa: CATILQGGPSGRAGELFF
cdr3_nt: TGCGCCACAATTTTACAGGGGGGGCCTAGCGGGAGGGCCGGGGAGCTGTTTTTT

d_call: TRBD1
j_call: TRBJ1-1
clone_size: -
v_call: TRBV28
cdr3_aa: CASSSGTGGLKTEAFF
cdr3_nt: TGTGCCAGCAGTTCCGGGACAGGGGGGTTGAAGACTGAAGCTTTCTTT

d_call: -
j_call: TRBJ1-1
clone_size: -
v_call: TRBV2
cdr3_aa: CASSGDRMKTEAFF
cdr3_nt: TGTGCCAGCAGCGGCGACAGGATGAAGACTGAAGCTTTCTTT

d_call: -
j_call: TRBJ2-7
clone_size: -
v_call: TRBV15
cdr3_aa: CATSRDRKIGGLSYEQYF
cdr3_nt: TGTGCCACCAGCAGAGATCGAAAAATCGGGGGGCTCTCCTACGAGCAGTACTTC

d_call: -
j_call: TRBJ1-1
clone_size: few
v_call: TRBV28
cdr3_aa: CASSTGGRNTEAFF
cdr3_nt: TGTGCCAGCAGTACGGGGGGTCGGAACACTGAAGCTTTCTTT

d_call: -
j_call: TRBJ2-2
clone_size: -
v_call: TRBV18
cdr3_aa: CASSPRDTNTGELFF
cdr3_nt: TGTGCCAGCTCACCACGAGACACGAACACCGGGGAGCTGTTTTTT

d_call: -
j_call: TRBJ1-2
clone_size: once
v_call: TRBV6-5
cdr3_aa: CASSYVAGLYGYTF
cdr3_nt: TGTGCCAGCAGTTACGTCGCAGGGTTATATGGCTACACCTTC

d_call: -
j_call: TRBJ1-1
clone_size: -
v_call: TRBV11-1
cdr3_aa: CASSLSGGDTEAFF
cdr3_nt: TGTGCCAGCAGCTTAAGCGGGGGTGACACTGAAGCTTTCTTT

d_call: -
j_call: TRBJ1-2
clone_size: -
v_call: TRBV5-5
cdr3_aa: CASSGDSYGYTF
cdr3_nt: TGTGCCAGCAGCGGCGACAGCTATGGCTACACCTTC

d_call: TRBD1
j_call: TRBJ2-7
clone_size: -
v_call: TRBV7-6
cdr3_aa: CASSPTGVVYEQYF
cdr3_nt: TGTGCCAGCAGCCCGACAGGGGTGGTCTACGAGCAGTACTTC

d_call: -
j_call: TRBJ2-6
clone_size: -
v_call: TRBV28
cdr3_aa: CASSRGETRGQNSGANVLTF
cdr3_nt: TGTGCCAGCTCCAGGGGGGAGACTAGGGGGCAAAATTCTGGGGCCAACGTCCTGACTTTC

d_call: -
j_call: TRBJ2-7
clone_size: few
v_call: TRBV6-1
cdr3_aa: CASSEARAKGEYF
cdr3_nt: TGTGCCAGCAGTGAAGCCAGGGCAAAGGGGGAGTACTTC

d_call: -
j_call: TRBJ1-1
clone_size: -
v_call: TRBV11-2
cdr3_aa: CASIDSPGLGAFF
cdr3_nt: TGTGCCAGCATCGACAGCCCGGGTCTCGGAGCTTTCTTT

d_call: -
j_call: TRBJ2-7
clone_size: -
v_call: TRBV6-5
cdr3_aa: CASSWDNYEQYF
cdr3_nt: TGTGCCAGCAGTTGGGACAACTACGAGCAGTACTTC

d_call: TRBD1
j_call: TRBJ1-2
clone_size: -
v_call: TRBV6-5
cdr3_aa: CASSYAGTAYGYTF
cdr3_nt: TGTGCCAGCAGTTACGCTGGGACAGCCTATGGCTACACCTTC

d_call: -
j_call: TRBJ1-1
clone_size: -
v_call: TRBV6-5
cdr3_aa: CASSFSMSGLEAFF
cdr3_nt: TGTGCCAGCAGTTTCAGCATGTCGGGACTTGAAGCTTTCTTT

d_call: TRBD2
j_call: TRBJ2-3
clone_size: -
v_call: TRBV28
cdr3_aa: CASSRSGGLPDTQYF
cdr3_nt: TGTGCCAGCAGCCGAAGCGGGGGGCTGCCAGATACGCAGTATTTT

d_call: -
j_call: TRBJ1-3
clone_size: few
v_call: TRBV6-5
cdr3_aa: CASSDGASGNTIYF
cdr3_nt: TGTGCCAGCAGTGATGGAGCTTCTGGAAACACCATATATTTT

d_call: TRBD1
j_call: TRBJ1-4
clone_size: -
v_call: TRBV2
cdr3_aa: CASKTGGALGKLFF
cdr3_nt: TGTGCCAGCAAAACAGGGGGCGCTTTGGGAAAACTGTTTTTT

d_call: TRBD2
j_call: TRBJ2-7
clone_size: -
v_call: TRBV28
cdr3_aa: CASKLASRDEQYF
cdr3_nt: TGTGCCAGCAAACTAGCGTCCCGGGACGAGCAGTACTTC

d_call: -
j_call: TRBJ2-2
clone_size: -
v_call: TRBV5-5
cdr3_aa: CASSFRTENTGELFF
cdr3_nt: TGTGCCAGCAGCTTTAGAACCGAGAACACCGGGGAGCTGTTTTTT

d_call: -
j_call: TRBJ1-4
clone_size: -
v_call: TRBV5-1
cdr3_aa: CASSPGRATNEKLFF
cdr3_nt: TGCGCCAGCAGCCCCGGCAGGGCAACTAATGAAAAACTGTTTTTT

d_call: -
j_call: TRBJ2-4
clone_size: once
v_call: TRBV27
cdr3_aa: CASSFWPPNIQYF
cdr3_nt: TGTGCCAGCAGTTTCTGGCCTCCCAACATTCAGTACTTC

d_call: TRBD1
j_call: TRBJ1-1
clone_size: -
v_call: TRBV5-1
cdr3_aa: CASSPGTGVLFGDMNTEAFF
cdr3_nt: TGCGCCAGCAGCCCCGGGACAGGGGTGTTGTTTGGGGACATGAACACTGAAGCTTTCTTT

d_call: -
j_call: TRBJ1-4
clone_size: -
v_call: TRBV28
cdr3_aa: CASSLPWGANEKLFF
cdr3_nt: TGTGCCAGCAGTTTACCATGGGGGGCTAATGAAAAACTGTTTTTT

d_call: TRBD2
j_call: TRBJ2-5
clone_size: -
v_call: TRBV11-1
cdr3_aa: CASSLAKASGRQETQYF
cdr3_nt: TGTGCCAGCAGCTTAGCGAAGGCTAGCGGGAGGCAAGAGACCCAGTACTTC

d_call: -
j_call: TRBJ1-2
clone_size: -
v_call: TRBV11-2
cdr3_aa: CASSSGGAELTF
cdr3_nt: TGTGCCAGCAGCTCTGGAGGGGCTGAACTAACCTTC

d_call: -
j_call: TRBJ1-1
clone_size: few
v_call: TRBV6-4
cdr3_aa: CASSQETNTEAFF
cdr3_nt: TGTGCCAGCTCACAAGAAACGAACACTGAAGCTTTCTTT

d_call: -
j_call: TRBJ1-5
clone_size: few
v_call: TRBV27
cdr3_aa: CASSLTRGQPQHF
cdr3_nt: TGTGCCAGCAGTTTGACTCGCGGTCAGCCCCAGCATTTT

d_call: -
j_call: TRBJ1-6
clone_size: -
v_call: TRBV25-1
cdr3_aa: CASSALRNSPLHF
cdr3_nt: TGTGCCAGCAGCGCACTTCGAAATTCACCCCTCCACTTT